This T cell receptor (beta chain) emerged from a study of blood T cell repertoires in COVID-19. Study background: COVID-19 samples, acute and convalescent, were from the United States, Italy and Spain. T cells, B-cell-depleted T cells, or PBMCs provided the cDNA or gDNA that served as material.

Germline values: CDR1 SGHVS, CDR2 FQNEAQ. This CDR3 is 14 amino acids long. Germline trimming cut 5 bases from V and 5 bases from J; bases unmatched to any gene: 7. Original processing notes: Amplification from reference gene primers served as the basis for estimated nucleated cell counts. Libraries were prepared by immunoSEQ multiplex PCR; TCRdb keeps only in-frame clonotypes and omits some of them. V, J and clone size are taken as reported in that table, and D and trimming were inferred from the DNA itself. The sample comprises around 37,000 clones, around 85% of which are singletons, and under 5% rests with the top ten.

Material for sequencing was peripheral blood. This chain uses TRBV7-8 with TRBJ2-5; 8 bases map to TRBD2. The receptor was isolated from a man over 45 with active COVID-19. CDR3 sequence: CASSLRTSPETQYF. For the CDR3, the DNA is TGTGCCAGCAGCCTTCGGACTAGCCCGGAGACCCAGTACTTC.